The 26 T cell receptor beta chains below were found in one sample sequenced in a study of CD8+CD57+ T cells in acquired aplastic anemia. TCR beta VDJ and CDR3 were profiled, and genomic DNA was the template. TCRdb analysed the reads with MiXCR anew, one entry per CDR3 protein. The sample shows some 150,000 distinct CDR3 sequences, 65% to 75% of them seen only once. Sequenced patients had shown CD8+CD57+ cell expansion by flow cytometry. Sequencing was done on a sample of sorted CD4+, CD8+, or CD8+CD57+ T cells (not recorded which) from PBMCs. The receptors were gathered from a human donor with aplastic anemia.

The rearrangement uses TRBV7-8 and TRBJ1-1; tentatively, D is TRBD1 (6 bases). The V and J ends lost 5 bases and 3 bases respectively, with 19 bases between them. The germline gives CDR1 SGHVS, CDR2 FQNEAQ. This CDR3 contains 16 residues. CDR3 bases: TGTGCCAGCAGCATATATTCAGGAGAGGGGGACACTGAAGCTTTCTTT. Its translation is CASSIYSGEGDTEAFF.

This clonotype was counted many times. The V call is TRBV10-1, the J call TRBJ2-3, with D maybe TRBD2 (5 bases). Germline CDR1 and CDR2: WNHNN and SYGVQD (reference sequence). The V gene lost 8 bases and the J gene lost 2 bases, with 17 bases spanning the gap. The CDR3 extends over 15 amino acids. CDR3 DNA: TGCGCCAGCGGCGGAGGATCCCGATACACAGATACGCAGTATTTT. Translating it yields CASGGGSRYTDTQYF.

V is TRBV20-1 and J is TRBJ1-6, with D tentatively TRBD1 (6 bases). V shed 2 bases and J shed 0 bases, with 8 bases lying between them. Germline CDR1 reads DFQATT; CDR2 reads SNEGSKA (reference sequence). The CDR3 loop spans 15 amino acids. CDR3 sequence (DNA): TGCAGTGCTAGACAGGGGAGCTCCTATAATTCACCCCTCCACTTT. It yields the protein CSARQGSSYNSPLHF.

This chain joins TRBV7-9 and TRBJ1-2; 9 bases line up with TRBD1. This CDR3 spans 15 amino acids. CDR1 is SEHNR, CDR2 FQNEAQ, per germline (reference sequence). The trim removed 5 bases at V and 4 bases at J, leaving 8 bases unmatched. CDR3: CASSPVTGGSYGYTF. In nucleotides, the CDR3 is TGTGCCAGCAGCCCTGTGACAGGGGGAAGCTATGGCTACACCTTC.

The chain employs TRBV24-1 and TRBJ2-7; 9 nucleotides agree with TRBD2. V lost 4 bases to trimming and J lost 3 bases; unmatched junction nucleotides: 9. The CDR3 is 16 residues long. Per germline, CDR1 KGHDR and CDR2 SFDVKD. CDR3: CATSDGTSTAFYEQYF. CDR3 sequence (DNA): TGTGCCACCAGTGACGGGACTAGCACGGCCTTCTACGAGCAGTACTTC.

This clonotype was counted once. The rearrangement joins TRBV24-1 to TRBJ2-3; 8 nucleotides agree with TRBD2. The CDR3 consists of 17 residues. Unmatched junction bases numbered 11, after V lost 5 bases and J lost 2 bases. Germline loops: CDR1 KGHDR, CDR2 SFDVKD. The CDR3 sequence: CATSGASRGDVTDTQYF. As DNA, the CDR3 is TGTGCCACCAGTGGGGCATCGCGGGGGGACGTCACAGATACGCAGTATTTT.

The gene calls are TRBV25-1 and TRBJ2-7; 7 positions match TRBD1. The length of the CDR3 is 14 residues. Looked up from germline, CDR1 is MGHDK and CDR2 is SYGVNS. The ends lost 2 bases at V and 2 bases at J; junction bases unmatched: 3. The CDR3 region has the DNA TGTGCCAGCAGTGAACAGGGGGTAGCCTACGAGCAGTACTTC. This sequence encodes CASSEQGVAYEQYF.

The chain combines TRBV2 with TRBJ2-2; 14 positions agree with TRBD2. The germline gives CDR1 SNHLY, CDR2 FYNNEI. J was trimmed by 3 bases and V by 2 bases; bases with no gene match: 2. This CDR3 has 17 residues. Here the CDR3 DNA reads TGTGCCAGCAGTGAATTGGGACTAGCGGGAGACACCGGGGAGCTGTTTTTT. It codes for CASSELGLAGDTGELFF.

The chain links TRBV19 to TRBJ1-5, with D maybe TRBD1 (6 bases). The CDR3 covers 14 residues. From germline, CDR1 is LNHDA and CDR2 SQIVND (reference sequence). The germline V and J ends were trimmed by 5 bases and 11 bases, with 19 bases remaining between them. Written as DNA, the CDR3 is TGTGCCAGTAGTCTGTGGGGGGACAATGTGGCCCAGCATTTT. This sequence encodes CASSLWGDNVAQHF.

V is TRBV12-3 or TRBV12-4 and J is TRBJ2-5; D possibly corresponds to TRBD1 (8 bases). This CDR3 comprises 16 residues. The V end was cut by 6 bases, the J end by 5 bases, with 22 bases between. CDR3 protein: CASSWTGRGRGETQYF. CDR3 sequence (DNA): TGTGCCAGCAGCTGGACAGGGCGAGGGAGGGGGGAGACCCAGTACTTC.

This chain links TRBV7-9 with TRBJ1-4, with TRBD1 matching over 7 bases. There are 15 residues in the CDR3. From germline, CDR1 is SEHNR and CDR2 FQNEAQ (reference sequence). V shed 5 bases and J 5 bases; nucleotides not matched to a gene: 8. The CDR3 sequence: CASSPPGQMNEKLFF. DNA for the CDR3: TGTGCCAGCAGCCCCCCGGGACAGATGAATGAAAAACTGTTTTTT.

This sequence joins TRBV2 and TRBJ2-1, with 10 positions matching TRBD2. The CDR3 totals 14 residues. Germline CDR1 is SNHLY and CDR2 is FYNNEI. Trimming removed 4 bases from V and 4 bases from J; junction bases left unmatched: 1. CDR3 DNA: TGTGCCAGCAGTGGGACTAGCGGTTACAATGAGCAGTTCTTC. Translation gives CASSGTSGYNEQFF.

The chain carries TRBV19 and TRBJ2-7; the match to TRBD2 covers 7 bases. Germline CDR1 is LNHDA and CDR2 is SQIVND (reference sequence). V dropped 5 bases and J dropped 5; count of bases not matched to a gene: 9. This CDR3 is 14 amino acids long. In DNA form, the CDR3 reads TGTGCCAGTAGTCTGCAGGGACTAAACGACGAGCAGTACTTC. Protein product: CASSLQGLNDEQYF.

The rearrangement joins TRBV5-6 to TRBJ1-6; no firm D call. Germline V CDR1 and CDR2: SGHDT, YYEEEE. V lost 4 bases and J lost 6, with 14 bases in between. The CDR3 runs to 15 residues. CDR3 bases: TGTGCCAGCAGCCCGCGGAGGAGCGGTAATTCACCCCTCCACTTT. Translation: CASSPRRSGNSPLHF.

The rearrangement links TRBV20-1 to TRBJ2-7; 7 bases are a match to TRBD2. After removal of 1 base from V and 6 bases from J, the junction contained 12 bases not matched to a gene. The CDR3 is 15 residues long. Looked up from germline, CDR1 is DFQATT and CDR2 is SNEGSKA (reference sequence). The CDR3 reads CSARALAGDNGEQYF. DNA of the CDR3: TGCAGTGCTAGAGCCTTGGCGGGAGATAATGGCGAGCAGTACTTC.

The CDR3: CSARDRDSNYGYTF. The DNA of the CDR3 is TGCAGTGCTAGAGATCGGGATTCCAACTATGGCTACACCTTC. The V gene is TRBV20-1, the J gene TRBJ1-2; the D is unclear. V was pared by 0 bases and J by 2 bases, with 10 bases between. Per the germline V gene, CDR1 is DFQATT and CDR2 is SNEGSKA (reference sequence). The CDR3 runs 14 residues.

This rearrangement joins TRBV5-1 to TRBJ2-7; 9 bases map to TRBD1. V lost 0 bases to trimming and J lost 0 bases; unmatched junction nucleotides: 4. This CDR3 contains 16 residues. The germline V gene encodes CDR1 SGHRS and CDR2 YFSETQ. The CDR3 coding sequence is TGCGCCAGCAGCTTGGTTCAGGACAGGGGCTCCTACGAGCAGTACTTC. Its translation: CASSLVQDRGSYEQYF.

J is TRBJ2-7 and V is TRBV29-1; D is undetermined. The CDR3 runs 13 residues. V was cut by 3 bases and J by 2 bases, with 11 bases left in between. CDR1 is SQVTM and CDR2 is ANQGSEA in the germline V gene. This chain's CDR3 is CSVEDERTYEQYF. In nucleotides, the CDR3 is TGCAGCGTTGAGGACGAGCGAACCTACGAGCAGTACTTC.

V gene TRBV2 combines with J gene TRBJ1-1; D remains ambiguous. Trimming pared 4 bases from V and 8 bases from J, leaving 2 bases between. CDR1 and CDR2 (germline): SNHLY, FYNNEI. This CDR3 has 9 amino acids. CDR3 sequence (DNA): TGTGCCAGCAGTGCGGAAGCTTTCTTT. It is translated as CASSAEAFF.

V and J are TRBV9 and TRBJ2-7; TRBD2 agrees at 7 bases. CDR1 and CDR2 from the germline V gene are SGDLS and YYNGEE. The ends lost 4 bases at V and 4 bases at J; junction bases unmatched: 8. This CDR3 has 14 residues. CDR3 loop: CASSLGAGVYEQYF. In DNA, the CDR3 is TGTGCCAGCAGCTTAGGTGCGGGAGTGTACGAGCAGTACTTC.

This clonotype has at least ten counts. This rearrangement joins TRBV6-1 to TRBJ2-3; 11 bases align to TRBD2. The CDR3 spans 16 residues. Germline CDR1 and CDR2: MNHNS and SASEGT. V shed 0 bases, J shed 3 bases, and the junction held 2 bases outside the gene matches. For the CDR3, the DNA is TGTGCCAGCAGTGAAGCTAGCGGGGGGGGAACAGATACGCAGTATTTT. Its protein is CASSEASGGGTDTQYF.

The CDR3 nucleotides are TGTGCCAGCAGCGAGCGGGCCCCCCGGAACACTGAAGCTTTCTTT. It yields the protein CASSERAPRNTEAFF. This chain links TRBV12-3 or TRBV12-4 with TRBJ1-1; no firm D call. V lost 6 bases and J 1 base, leaving 15 bases between the germline ends. CDR3 length: 15 amino acids.

The genes are TRBV7-2 and TRBJ2-3, with D possibly being TRBD2 (5 bases). The CDR3 extends over 17 amino acids. V lost 1 base to trimming and J lost 4 bases, with 18 bases between them. The V gene's germline CDR1 is SGHTA and CDR2 FQGNSA. The CDR3 loop is CASSLGSFGSRPDTQYF. The CDR3 nucleotides read TGTGCCAGCAGCTTAGGGAGTTTTGGGAGTCGGCCAGATACGCAGTATTTT.

This clonotype was seen once. The chain is built from TRBV28 and TRBJ2-7, with D possibly matching TRBD1 (6 bases). Germline V gives CDR1 MDHEN, CDR2 SYDVKM. V gave up 10 bases and J gave up 2 bases, with 18 bases separating them. The CDR3 sequence is 14 residues long. The CDR3 bases are TGTGCCACCAGGGGAGCCGCAAACCCCTACGAGCAGTACTTC. This gives the protein CATRGAANPYEQYF. Based on the CDR3 plus reference TRBV28 and TRBJ2-7, the full variable domain is DVKVTQSSRYLVKRTGEKVFLECVQDMDHENMFWYRQDPGLGLRLIYFSYDVKMKEKGDIPEGYSVSREKKERFSLILESASTNQTSMYLCATRGAANPYEQYFGPGTRLTVT.

This clonotype was detected a few times. The chain carries TRBV7-9 and TRBJ2-7, with unresolved D. The germline CDR1 and CDR2 sequences are SEHNR and FQNEAQ (reference sequence). CDR3 length: 12 amino acids. V was cut by 6 bases and J by 4 bases, with 10 bases left in between. This chain's CDR3 is CASRVGFYEQYF. CDR3 coding DNA: TGTGCCAGCAGGGTCGGGTTTTACGAGCAGTACTTC.

The chain links TRBV7-2 to TRBJ1-6; tentative D call: TRBD1 (5 bases). The CDR3 length is 15 residues. Trimming shortened V by 6 bases and J by 6 bases, and 15 bases separated the two germline ends. The germline V gene has CDR1 SGHTA and CDR2 FQGNSA. For the CDR3, the DNA is TGTGCCAGCAGTTTCCGGGACGGGACTAATTCACCCCTCCACTTT. Translating it yields CASSFRDGTNSPLHF.